Listed below are T cell receptor beta chains from one sample, sequenced in a study of cytomegalovirus exposure and HLA in healthy donors. The method was immunoSEQ multiplex PCR; TCRdb's version includes in-frame clones alone and lacks a portion of them. The sample has over 150,000 clones; over 75% are singletons. Material for sequencing was PBMCs. These receptors originate from a woman between 40 and 55 years old in good health and CMV-seropositive. CDR3s include the opening cysteine and the closing phenylalanine or tryptophan. D genes are given only for firm matches. Clone size is given for some rows only: seen once, a few or many times, or a class if the clone is expanded.

NA	TRBV7-9	TRBJ1-2	NA	CASSQGSGYGYTF	TGTGCCAGCAGTCAGGGTTCGGGCTATGGCTACACCTTC
NA	TRBV6-4	TRBJ2-4	TRBD2	CARTLAQGKLAELAKNIQYF	TGTGCCAGAACCCTCGCCCAAGGGAAACTAGCGGAATTAGCCAAAAACATTCAGTACTTC
NA	TRBV6-1	TRBJ2-7	TRBD2	CACKLAGDTYEQYF	TGTGCCTGCAAGCTAGCGGGTGACACCTACGAGCAGTACTTC
NA	TRBV7-6	TRBJ2-7	TRBD2	CASSLMFGGSIYEQYF	TGTGCCAGCAGCTTAATGTTCGGCGGGAGTATTTACGAGCAGTACTTC
few	TRBV19	TRBJ2-1	TRBD1	CASAGTGTYNEQFF	TGTGCCAGTGCCGGGACAGGGACCTACAATGAGCAGTTCTTC
NA	TRBV11-2	TRBJ2-1	TRBD1	CASSSPGQGAFEQFF	TGTGCCAGCAGCTCGCCGGGACAGGGGGCATTTGAGCAGTTCTTC
NA	TRBV27	TRBJ2-2	TRBD2	CASSLSRWGAGGRNAGELFF	TGTGCCAGCAGTTTATCGAGGTGGGGAGCGGGAGGGCGAAACGCCGGGGAGCTGTTTTTT
NA	TRBV4-1	TRBJ2-2	TRBD1	CASSQNGQEKISGELFF	TGCGCCAGCAGCCAAAACGGACAGGAGAAGATTTCCGGGGAGCTGTTTTTT
NA	TRBV11-3	TRBJ2-1	TRBD1	CASSPRTGAYNEQFF	TGTGCCAGCAGCCCCCGGACAGGGGCCTACAATGAGCAGTTCTTC
few	TRBV5-4	TRBJ1-2	NA	CASSLVSGNYGYTF	TGTGCCAGCAGCTTGGTATCAGGGAACTATGGCTACACCTTC
NA	TRBV7-9	TRBJ1-4	NA	CASSFKPDRDEKLFF	TGTGCCAGCAGCTTTAAGCCGGACAGAGATGAAAAACTGTTTTTT
NA	TRBV27	TRBJ1-1	TRBD1	CASTWTGGASAEAFF	TGTGCCAGCACCTGGACAGGGGGCGCTAGCGCTGAAGCTTTCTTT
NA	TRBV2	TRBJ2-2	TRBD1	CASGTGRNTGELFF	TGTGCCAGCGGGACAGGGCGGAACACCGGGGAGCTGTTTTTT
NA	TRBV19	TRBJ2-1	TRBD1	CASSTTGQGYNEQFF	TGTGCCAGTAGTACTACGGGACAGGGTTACAATGAGCAGTTCTTC
NA	TRBV6-4	TRBJ1-2	TRBD1	CASSRGQGNYGYTF	TGTGCCAGCAGTAGGGGACAGGGGAACTATGGCTACACCTTC